Sequencing of this T cell receptor (beta chain) was carried out in a study of blood T cell repertoires in COVID-19. The CDR3 length is 14 residues. Looked up from germline, CDR1 is SGHVS and CDR2 is FQNEAQ. Trimming removed 6 bases at V and 0 bases at J, with 9 bases between. Some clones are missing from TCRdb's copy, which holds only in-frame ones; the method was immunoSEQ multiplex PCR. The repertoire holds about 380,000 clones, 80% to 90% seen once, with 1.3% in the top ten. The chain is built from TRBV7-8 and TRBJ1-3; D is possibly TRBD1 (6 bases). The sequence derives from a man aged 30 to 45 who had recovered from COVID-19. The sample taken for sequencing was PBMCs or T cells enriched from blood (not recorded which). The CDR3 loop reads CASRRGNSGNTIYF. The CDR3 bases are TGTGCCAGCAGGAGGGGGAACTCTGGAAACACCATATATTTT.